The 27 T cell receptor beta chains in this list originate from one sample, sequenced in a study of blood T cell repertoires in COVID-19. Sequencing used immunoSEQ multiplex PCR; TCRdb keeps in-frame clones, though not all of them. The table has about 84,000 clones, around 88% seen once; the top ten hold roughly two fifths. The sample taken for sequencing was peripheral blood. These receptors were taken from an older man with active or convalescent COVID-19.

In its sample, this clone was seen once. V usage is TRBV28 and J usage is TRBJ1-4, with D possibly matching TRBD1 (5 bases). The V end lost 8 bases, the J end lost 8 bases, and 18 bases lay between the germline ends. The CDR3 spans 14 residues. Germline CDR1 and CDR2: MDHEN and SYDVKM. CDR3 residues: CASLGSSQGEKLFF. As DNA, the CDR3 is TGTGCCAGCCTCGGGTCCAGCCAGGGCGAAAAACTGTTTTTT.

The chain has TRBV11-3 and TRBJ2-2; a weak D match, TRBD2 (6 bases). The CDR3 loop spans 16 amino acids. V gave up 1 base and J gave up 5 bases, with 14 bases separating them. Germline V CDR1 and CDR2: SGHNT, YENEEA. CDR3 amino acids: CASSLARDSRTGELFF. The CDR3 DNA reads as TGTGCCAGCAGCTTAGCCCGGGACTCTAGGACCGGGGAGCTGTTTTTT.

As DNA, the CDR3 is TGTGCCAGCAGCCTCGACAGGGGGGCAGGGGATACGCAGTATTTT. It specifies CASSLDRGAGDTQYF. The J gene is TRBJ2-3, the V gene TRBV2, with 9 bases lining up with TRBD1. V was clipped by 6 bases and J by 6 bases; unmatched bases: 10. The CDR3 runs to 15 residues. CDR1 is SNHLY, CDR2 FYNNEI, per germline.

This clone was counted once. The chain has TRBV5-4 and TRBJ1-2, with 7 nucleotides matching TRBD1. The CDR3 is 15 residues long. The germline V gene encodes CDR1 SGHNT and CDR2 YYREEE (reference sequence). J lost 5 bases, V lost 3 bases, and 10 bases had no gene match. CDR3 sequence (DNA): TGTGCCAGCAGCTGGGACAGTCTACTACTATATGGCTACACCTTC. This gives the protein CASSWDSLLLYGYTF. The full variable domain, completed using reference TRBV5-4 and TRBJ1-2, is ETGVTQSPTHLIKTRGQQVTLRCSSQSGHNTVSWYQQALGQGPQFIFQYYREEENGRGNFPPRFSGLQFPNYSSELNVNALELDDSALYLCASSWDSLLLYGYTFGSGTRLTVV.

This chain connects TRBV5-1 to TRBJ1-4; D uncertain. V was pared by 0 bases and J by 6 bases, with 9 bases between. This CDR3 has 14 residues. Germline V gene sequence: CDR1 SGHRS, CDR2 YFSETQ. The CDR3 loop is CASSLVEGDEKLFF. CDR3 sequence (DNA): TGCGCCAGCAGCTTGGTGGAGGGAGATGAAAAACTGTTTTTT.

CDR3 sequence: CASSYTQGPGNTIYF. The CDR3 DNA follows: TGTGCCAGCAGTTACACCCAGGGCCCTGGAAACACCATATATTTT. This chain links TRBV6-5 with TRBJ1-3; D is perhaps TRBD1 (5 bases). The ends were cut back, 2 bases at V and 2 bases at J, with 10 bases in the middle. This CDR3 region has 15 residues. Germline CDR1 and CDR2: MNHEY and SVGAGI.

The chain uses TRBV3-1 (or the pseudogene TRBV3-2) and TRBJ2-7, with D maybe TRBD2 (5 bases). The CDR3 has 13 residues. CDR1 LGHDT and CDR2 YNNKEL come from the germline V gene (reference sequence). Trimming removed 3 bases at V and 2 bases at J, with 8 bases between. CDR3 residues: CASSHSGPYEQYF. The CDR3 DNA reads as TGTGCCAGCAGCCACAGCGGCCCCTACGAGCAGTACTTC.

This clone was found a few times. This chain joins TRBV10-3 and TRBJ1-6, with D uncertain. This CDR3 region has 15 residues. CDR1 and CDR2 (germline): ENHRY, SYGVKD. Trimming took off 3 bases at V and 7 bases at J, with 13 bases between the two ends. CDR3: CAISDGLALNSPLHF. Here the CDR3 DNA reads TGTGCCATCAGTGACGGGTTAGCCTTAAATTCACCCCTCCACTTT.

The V call is TRBV4-1, the J call TRBJ1-5; D may be TRBD1 (6 bases). The germline gives CDR1 MGHRA, CDR2 YSYEKL. CDR3 length: 15 residues. The ends were cut back, 2 bases at V and 2 bases at J, with 10 bases in the middle. CDR3 DNA: TGCGCCAGCAGCCAAATGACAGGCGGCAATCAGCCCCAGCATTTT. Encoded protein: CASSQMTGGNQPQHF.

J is TRBJ1-5 and V is TRBV6-5; 9 bases are shared with TRBD1. V dropped 6 bases and J dropped 6; count of bases not matched to a gene: 6. Germline V CDR1 and CDR2: MNHEY, SVGAGI. The CDR3 has 14 amino acids. The CDR3 here is CASRRDRVSQPQHF. CDR3 DNA: TGTGCCAGCAGGAGGGACAGGGTAAGTCAGCCCCAGCATTTT.

V gene TRBV21-1 combines with J gene TRBJ2-2; the table's TRBD2 call for D was not verified on the DNA. TRBV21-1 is assigned pseudogene status. CDR3 length equals 17 residues. The CDR3 coding sequence is TGTGCCAGCAGCAAGGGACTAGCGGGCGGAAACACCGGGGAGCTGTTTTTT. It yields the protein CASSKGLAGGNTGELFF.

The gene calls are TRBV1 and TRBJ2-7; TRBD2 is taken as the D call from the table, unchecked against the DNA. TRBV1 is shown as a pseudogene. This CDR3 comprises 13 residues. DNA for the CDR3: TGCACCAGCAGCCCCCGGGGGGCCTACGAGCAGTACTTC. Protein sequence: CTSSPRGAYEQYF.

V and J are TRBV28 and TRBJ1-4; 11 nucleotides match TRBD1. CDR3 length: 14 amino acids. Unmatched junction bases numbered 3, after V lost 3 bases and J lost 9 bases. The germline V gene has CDR1 MDHEN and CDR2 SYDVKM. Written as DNA, the CDR3 is TGTGCCAGCAGTTTGGGACAGGGGGGGAAAAAACTGTTTTTT. Translation gives CASSLGQGGKKLFF.

The CDR3 DNA follows: TGTGCCACCCATCCTCAACAGGGGACTGGCTACACCTTC. This translates into CATHPQQGTGYTF. This chain links TRBV19 with TRBJ1-2, with 7 bases lining up with TRBD1. Germline V lookup: CDR1 LNHDA, CDR2 SQIVND (reference sequence). Trimming took 10 bases from V and 7 from J; bases not matched to a gene: 12. The CDR3 is made up of 13 amino acids.

V is TRBV7-9 and J is TRBJ1-5, with D unclear. Germline CDR1 SEHNR, CDR2 FQNEAQ (reference sequence). The CDR3 runs to 12 residues. Trimming stripped 10 bases from V and 6 bases from J, with 13 bases between. CDR3 DNA sequence: TGTGCCACCGATGAGGGCGGTCAGCCCCAGCATTTT. Its translation: CATDEGGQPQHF.

The chain's CDR3 is CASSQRSTGDGYTF. DNA of the CDR3: TGCGCCAGCAGCCAACGATCGACAGGGGATGGCTACACCTTC. This chain joins TRBV5-1 and TRBJ1-2; 8 bases line up with TRBD1. This CDR3 is 14 amino acids long. In germline, CDR1 is SGHRS, CDR2 YFSETQ. V trimming: 4 bases; J trimming: 6 bases; junction bases outside the gene matches: 8.

V is TRBV1 and J is TRBJ2-6; the DNA was not used to check the table's D call, TRBD2. TRBV1 is a pseudogene locus. This CDR3 contains 18 residues. The CDR3 loop reads CTSSQGSGSLSGANVLTF. As DNA, the CDR3 is TGCACCAGCAGCCAAGGTTCGGGGAGTCTCTCTGGGGCCAACGTCCTGACTTTC.

This clone was counted only a few times. The chain is built from TRBV5-1 and TRBJ1-1, with D tentatively TRBD1 (5 bases). The germline V gene encodes CDR1 SGHRS and CDR2 YFSETQ. Trimming left V 0 bases short and J 0 bases short, with 21 bases between. This CDR3 comprises 19 residues. The DNA for the CDR3 is TGCGCCAGCAGCTTGGGAAAGGTGGATGGGGCATACATGAACACTGAAGCTTTCTTT. It codes for CASSLGKVDGAYMNTEAFF.

The V and J genes are TRBV5-1 and TRBJ1-2, with TRBD1 as a possible D gene (5 bases). The germline V gene encodes CDR1 SGHRS and CDR2 YFSETQ. V shed 4 bases and J shed 2 bases, with 21 bases lying between them. CDR3 length: 17 amino acids. CDR3 residues: CASSPTGTGWRNYGYTF. The CDR3 DNA is TGCGCCAGCAGCCCAACCGGAACAGGCTGGAGAAACTATGGCTACACCTTC.

This chain links TRBV15 with TRBJ1-5; 8 nucleotides match TRBD1. This CDR3 contains 14 residues. CDR1 is LNHNV, CDR2 YYDKDF, per germline (reference sequence). V trimming: 4 bases; J trimming: 6 bases; junction bases outside the gene matches: 5. CDR3 region: CATSIRTGSQPQHF. The CDR3 DNA sequence: TGTGCCACCAGCATAAGGACAGGGAGTCAGCCCCAGCATTTT.

J is TRBJ2-5 and V is TRBV24-1; weak D call: TRBD1 (5 bases). V dropped 5 bases and J dropped 5 bases, with 20 bases sitting between them. Germline V gene lookup returns CDR1 KGHDR and CDR2 SFDVKD. This CDR3 spans 16 amino acids. The CDR3, as DNA: TGTGCCACCAGTGTCCCCCCCGGAAGGGGAAAGGAGACCCAGTACTTC. It translates to CATSVPPGRGKETQYF.

The rearrangement links TRBV27 to TRBJ1-4; D not certain. The germline CDR1 and CDR2 sequences are MNHEY and SMNVEV (reference sequence). CDR3 size: 14 residues. V was pared by 2 bases and J by 7 bases, with 11 bases between. The CDR3: CASSLRIEGEKLFF. In DNA, the CDR3 is TGTGCCAGCAGTTTACGTATAGAGGGTGAAAAACTGTTTTTT.

This clone occurred once. V gene TRBV5-1 combines with J gene TRBJ2-7; weak D call: TRBD1 (6 bases). The ends were cut back, 4 bases at V and 4 bases at J, with 9 bases in the middle. This CDR3 is built from 12 residues. Germline values: CDR1 SGHRS, CDR2 YFSETQ. The CDR3 sequence: CASSIRGYEQYF. CDR3 nucleotide sequence: TGCGCCAGCAGCATTAGGGGGTACGAGCAGTACTTC.

The chain combines TRBV10-1 with TRBJ2-7; 14 bases align to TRBD2. This CDR3 spans 17 amino acids. Germline CDR1 WNHNN, CDR2 SYGVQD (reference sequence). The V gene end was trimmed by 8 bases and the J gene end by 2 bases; junction bases not matched to a gene: 11. The CDR3 protein is CASLGTSTSGGAYEQYF. The CDR3 region has the DNA TGCGCCAGCCTGGGCACTTCGACTAGCGGGGGGGCCTACGAGCAGTACTTC.

V gene TRBV7-6 combines with J gene TRBJ2-2; D is uncertain. The CDR3 sequence is 15 residues long. Germline V CDR1 and CDR2: SGHVS, FNYEAQ. Trimming took 3 bases from V and 5 from J, leaving 13 bases between them. The CDR3 DNA reads as TGTGCCAGCAGCTTTAGTGCACGCTGGACCGGGGAGCTGTTTTTT. This codes for CASSFSARWTGELFF. Full variable domain (remainder filled in from reference TRBV7-6 and TRBJ2-2): GAGVSQSPRYKVTKRGQDVALRCDPISGHVSLYWYRQALGQGPEFLTYFNYEAQQDKSGLPNDRFSAERPEGSISTLTIQRTEQRDSAMYRCASSFSARWTGELFFGEGSRLTVL.

This clone was found a few times. This chain connects TRBV5-8 to TRBJ2-3; 10 nucleotides line up with TRBD2. Germline values: CDR1 SGHTS, CDR2 YDEGEE. The CDR3 contains 17 residues. V trimming: 1 base; J trimming: 0 bases; junction bases outside the gene matches: 5. DNA for the CDR3: TGTGCCAGCAGCTTGACGGGGACTAGCGAAAGCACAGATACGCAGTATTTT. Encoded protein: CASSLTGTSESTDTQYF.

The V call is TRBV19, the J call TRBJ2-7, with D perhaps matching TRBD2 (5 bases). Germline V gene data show CDR1 as LNHDA and CDR2 as SQIVND (reference sequence). V was pared by 5 bases and J by 2 bases, with 13 bases between. CDR3 length: 14 amino acids. CDR3 DNA: TGTGCCAGTAGTGGCCACGGGGAAACCTACGAGCAGTACTTC. It encodes CASSGHGETYEQYF.